This T cell receptor beta chain emerged from a study of T cell responses to AZD1222 COVID-19 vaccine. The germline V gene encodes CDR1 GTSNPN and CDR2 SVGIG (reference sequence). Trimming shortened V by 7 bases and J by 0 bases, and 10 bases separated the two germline ends. The CDR3 is 13 residues long. Study findings and constraints: The sample set comprised mostly white British donors with more females, and clonal diversity was possibly underestimated. Across spike, vaccine-associated CD4 TCRs were found, dominant at 160-218 and 743-854. Repertoire sampling happened only post peak T cell response.

With respect to this clone: Antigen: not known.

Assay: immunoSEQ multiplex PCR; the TCRdb copy retains only in-frame clones and omits some. This sample has about 100,000 clones, with around nine tenths found just once. Sample: peripheral blood, taken on day 0 of AZD1222 vaccination. The rearrangement uses TRBV30 and TRBJ1-3; TRBD1 is a possible D gene (5 bases). This TCR came from an adult in good health. The CDR3 DNA reads as TGTGCCTTGGGACCAAACTCTGGAAACACCATATATTTT. It specifies CALGPNSGNTIYF.